These 21 T cell receptor beta chains were sequenced from one sample in a study of T cell changes during pregnancy in multiple sclerosis. Some clones are missing from TCRdb's copy, which holds only in-frame ones; the method was immunoSEQ multiplex PCR. This sample yields almost 50,000 clones, of which roughly nine tenths are seen a single time; more than 8.5% belongs to the top ten. This specimen was CD8+ T cells from peripheral blood mononuclear cells, taken after pregnancy. These receptors were collected from a female donor with multiple sclerosis, enrolled in a pregnancy study.

This rearrangement joins TRBV9 to TRBJ2-6; tentatively, D is TRBD2 (6 bases). V lost 5 bases, J lost 1 base, and 13 bases lay in between. CDR3 length: 16 residues. Germline CDR1 and CDR2: SGDLS and YYNGEE. CDR3 region: CASSGGIASGANVLTF. CDR3 nucleotide sequence: TGTGCCAGCAGTGGGGGGATTGCATCTGGGGCCAACGTCCTGACTTTC.

This rearrangement joins TRBV30 to TRBJ1-6; a possible D gene is TRBD1 (5 bases). Trimming took 0 bases from V and 5 from J, leaving 11 bases between them. This CDR3 is 15 amino acids long. From germline, CDR1 is GTSNPN and CDR2 SVGIG (reference sequence). CDR3: CAWSVGAGDNSPLHF. DNA of the CDR3: TGTGCCTGGAGTGTTGGAGCGGGGGATAATTCACCCCTCCACTTT.

The chain couples TRBV29-1 to TRBJ2-1, with 7 positions matching TRBD2. The CDR3 totals 14 residues. The V gene's germline CDR1 is SQVTM and CDR2 ANQGSEA. Trimming cost V 5 bases and J 0 bases; bases outside gene matches: 4. CDR3 in amino acids: CSVPGGSSYNEQFF. In DNA form, the CDR3 reads TGCAGCGTTCCCGGCGGGAGCTCCTACAATGAGCAGTTCTTC.

This clone appeared once. The chain couples TRBV27 to TRBJ2-7; D may be TRBD2 (5 bases). Germline loops: CDR1 MNHEY, CDR2 SMNVEV (reference sequence). The V end lost 8 bases, the J end lost 7 bases, and 27 bases lay between the germline ends. The CDR3 consists of 16 residues. This CDR3 is CASFEERAGPDWEQYF. In nucleotides, the CDR3 is TGTGCCAGCTTCGAAGAGCGCGCGGGCCCTGACTGGGAGCAGTACTTC.

This clone is a singleton in its sample. This rearrangement joins TRBV5-1 to TRBJ2-2; weak D call: TRBD1 (6 bases). The CDR3 contains 19 residues. V lost 1 base and J 1 base, leaving 20 bases between the germline ends. CDR1 and CDR2 (germline): SGHRS, YFSETQ. Here the CDR3 DNA reads TGCGCCAGCAGCTTGAGAGGCCAAAAGGGGGTAAAGAACACCGGGGAGCTGTTTTTT. Translated, it gives CASSLRGQKGVKNTGELFF.

This chain uses TRBV27 with TRBJ2-7; TRBD2 agrees at 9 bases. The CDR3 has 15 amino acids. V dropped 0 bases and J dropped 4; count of bases not matched to a gene: 4. The germline gives CDR1 MNHEY, CDR2 SMNVEV (reference sequence). CDR3 nucleotide sequence: TGTGCCAGCAGTTTATCGCCTAGCGGGACGTACGAGCAGTACTTC. Translated, it gives CASSLSPSGTYEQYF.

This chain links TRBV6-5 with TRBJ2-4, with 7 positions matching TRBD1. V gave up 2 bases and J gave up 8 bases; unmatched junction bases: 9. The CDR3 covers 15 residues. The germline gives CDR1 MNHEY, CDR2 SVGAGI. Here the CDR3 reads CASSYGDSSTDIQYF. The CDR3 DNA sequence: TGTGCCAGCAGTTACGGGGACAGCAGTACGGACATTCAGTACTTC.

This rearrangement joins TRBV6-5 to TRBJ2-6; D might be TRBD1 (5 bases). Trimming pared 7 bases from V and 2 bases from J, leaving 9 bases between. The CDR3 has 14 amino acids. In germline, CDR1 is MNHEY, CDR2 SVGAGI. Here the CDR3 reads CASTGSPGANVLTF. In DNA form, the CDR3 reads TGTGCCAGCACAGGGTCCCCTGGGGCCAACGTCCTGACTTTC.

The chain links TRBV4-1 to TRBJ1-5; TRBD1 aligns across 9 bases. Germline CDR1 MGHRA, CDR2 YSYEKL. The trim removed 0 bases at V and 5 bases at J, leaving 5 bases unmatched. There are 16 residues in the CDR3. CDR3 protein: CASSQEGRQGDQPQHF. In DNA, the CDR3 is TGCGCCAGCAGCCAAGAGGGCAGACAGGGGGATCAGCCCCAGCATTTT.

The gene calls are TRBV10-1 and TRBJ1-5; D remains unclear. V lost 4 bases to trimming and J lost 5 bases, with 9 bases between them. The CDR3 is 13 residues long. From germline, CDR1 is WNHNN and CDR2 SYGVQD (reference sequence). The CDR3 DNA is TGCGCCAGCAGTGCTGCAGGTTATCAGCCCCAGCATTTT. Translated, it gives CASSAAGYQPQHF.

This clone was observed once. In DNA form, the CDR3 reads TGTGCCAGCAGTGACCCTGAGGACACCCCTATGAACACTGAAGCTTTCTTT. Translated: CASSDPEDTPMNTEAFF. The chain has TRBV2 and TRBJ1-1; D is perhaps TRBD1 (5 bases). Per germline, CDR1 SNHLY and CDR2 FYNNEI. The CDR3 runs 17 residues. Trimming cost V 3 bases and J 0 bases, with 17 bases left between them.

The chain links TRBV5-4 to TRBJ2-7, with TRBD1 identical over 9 bases. V lost 3 bases to trimming and J lost 1 base; unmatched junction nucleotides: 8. CDR3 length equals 16 residues. Germline CDR1 SGHNT, CDR2 YYREEE (reference sequence). CDR3 coding DNA: TGTGCCAGCAGCTCCGGACAGGGGTCGAGGTCCTACGAGCAGTACTTC. Its protein product is CASSSGQGSRSYEQYF.

The chain carries TRBV5-8 and TRBJ1-1, with D unclear. Trimming removed 4 bases from V and 5 bases from J, with 9 bases in between. CDR1 is SGHTS, CDR2 YDEGEE, per germline. The CDR3 runs to 12 residues. The CDR3 region has the DNA TGTGCCAGCAGCCATGGGAGAACTGAAGCTTTCTTT. Protein sequence: CASSHGRTEAFF.

The V call is TRBV21-1, the J call TRBJ1-1. TRBV21-1 is reported as a pseudogene. This CDR3 is 16 amino acids long. The CDR3 DNA reads TGTGCCAGCAGCCAGAGGTCCGGAGGACTTGACACTGAAGCTTTCTTT. Translation: CASSQRSGGLDTEAFF.

V gene TRBV2 combines with J gene TRBJ1-1, with D uncertain. This CDR3 contains 14 residues. Germline CDR1 and CDR2: SNHLY and FYNNEI. V was clipped by 0 bases and J by 1 base, with 6 bases between them. CDR3 amino acids: CASSEAPGNTEAFF. The CDR3 DNA sequence: TGTGCCAGCAGTGAAGCCCCGGGGAACACTGAAGCTTTCTTT.

The rearrangement uses TRBV18 and TRBJ2-7; 7 bases fit TRBD1. J lost 3 bases, V lost 0 bases, and 2 bases had no gene match. Germline CDR1 and CDR2: KGHSH and LQKENI. This CDR3 contains 14 residues. Written as DNA, the CDR3 is TGTGCCAGCTCACCACCAGACAGGGTCTACGAGCAGTACTTC. As protein: CASSPPDRVYEQYF.

The count of this clone is one. The gene calls are TRBV5-4 and TRBJ1-1; weak D call: TRBD1 (6 bases). This CDR3 spans 15 amino acids. V was shortened by 4 bases and J by 4 bases, with 17 bases between the two germline ends. The germline CDR1 and CDR2 sequences are SGHNT and YYREEE (reference sequence). The CDR3 DNA sequence: TGTGCCAGCAGCGCTCTGGCAGGGGACGGCACTGAAGCTTTCTTT. Translation: CASSALAGDGTEAFF.

The rearrangement joins TRBV7-3 to TRBJ2-7; a weak D match, TRBD1 (6 bases). Germline V lookup: CDR1 SGHTA, CDR2 FQGTGA. The CDR3 runs 15 residues. With 7 bases removed from V and 3 bases from J, the gap between germline ends came to 19 bases. The CDR3 loop reads CASNPFLDSNYEQYF. CDR3 DNA: TGTGCCAGCAACCCATTTTTGGACAGCAACTACGAGCAGTACTTC.

The CDR3, as DNA: TGTGCCAGCAGCTACTCAAACAGTGGTATGGACTATGGCTACACCTTC. Its translation is CASSYSNSGMDYGYTF. This chain joins TRBV7-9 and TRBJ1-2, with D unresolved. Looked up from germline, CDR1 is SEHNR and CDR2 is FQNEAQ (reference sequence). This CDR3 is 16 amino acids long. V was shortened by 4 bases and J by 3 bases, with 18 bases between the two germline ends.

The rearrangement links TRBV13 to TRBJ2-1, with 8 bases aligning to TRBD2. This CDR3 comprises 15 residues. Germline values: CDR1 PRHDT, CDR2 FYEKMQ (reference sequence). V lost 6 bases to trimming and J lost 0 bases; unmatched junction nucleotides: 4. The CDR3 protein is CASSSGGFSYNEQFF. The DNA for the CDR3 is TGTGCCAGCAGTTCGGGGGGGTTCTCCTACAATGAGCAGTTCTTC. Drawing the rest from reference TRBV13 and TRBJ2-1, the complete variable domain is AAGVIQSPRHLIKEKRETATLKCYPIPRHDTVYWYQQGPGQDPQFLISFYEKMQSDKGSIPDRFSAQQFSDYHSELNMSSLELGDSALYFCASSSGGFSYNEQFFGPGTRLTVL.

V and J are TRBV19 and TRBJ1-1; no clear D gene. The CDR3 is 10 amino acids. Looked up from germline, CDR1 is LNHDA and CDR2 is SQIVND (reference sequence). V was pared by 7 bases and J by 5 bases, with 5 bases between. The CDR3 DNA follows: TGTGCCAGTAAAGAGACTGAAGCTTTCTTT. This codes for CASKETEAFF.